This TCR beta chain was profiled in a study of cytomegalovirus exposure and HLA in healthy donors. Study results and caveats: Segments of the TCR beta V type were, in most cases, productive about 87% or about 30% of the time in an earlier analysis.

V lost 5 bases to trimming and J lost 4 bases, with 6 bases between them. The CDR3 is 11 residues long. Germline loops: CDR1 SQVTM, CDR2 ANQGSEA. A word on this clone: Its cognate antigen is unknown.

Amplification used 60 Vbeta primers and 13 Jbeta primers. Repertoires were generated with immunoSEQ multiplex PCR, while TCRdb's copy carries only in-frame clones and drops some. Of some 160,000 clones listed, roughly 82% are singletons. Material: PBMCs. The sequence came from a woman aged 50 to 60 in good health and CMV-seronegative. The rearrangement links TRBV29-1 to TRBJ2-1, with D unclear. This CDR3 is CSVSEYNEQFF. The CDR3 DNA is TGCAGCGTTTCCGAGTACAATGAGCAGTTCTTC.